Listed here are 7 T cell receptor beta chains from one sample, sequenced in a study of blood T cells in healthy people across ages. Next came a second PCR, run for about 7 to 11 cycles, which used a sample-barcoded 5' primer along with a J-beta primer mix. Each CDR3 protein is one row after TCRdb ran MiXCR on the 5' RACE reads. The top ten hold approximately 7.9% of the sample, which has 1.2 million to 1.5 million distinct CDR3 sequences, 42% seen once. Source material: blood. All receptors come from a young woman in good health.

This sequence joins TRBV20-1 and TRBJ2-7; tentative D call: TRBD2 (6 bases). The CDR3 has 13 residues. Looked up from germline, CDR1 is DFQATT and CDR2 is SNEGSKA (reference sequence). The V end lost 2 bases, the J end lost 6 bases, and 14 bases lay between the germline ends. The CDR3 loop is CSARRRVEGEQYF. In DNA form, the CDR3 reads TGCAGTGCTAGAAGGAGGGTTGAGGGCGAGCAGTACTTC.

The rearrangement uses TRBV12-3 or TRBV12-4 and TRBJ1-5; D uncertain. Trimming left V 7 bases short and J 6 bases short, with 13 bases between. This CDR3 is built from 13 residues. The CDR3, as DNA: TGTGCCAGCACCGCAGGTGGACTTCAGCCCCAGCATTTT. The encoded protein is CASTAGGLQPQHF.

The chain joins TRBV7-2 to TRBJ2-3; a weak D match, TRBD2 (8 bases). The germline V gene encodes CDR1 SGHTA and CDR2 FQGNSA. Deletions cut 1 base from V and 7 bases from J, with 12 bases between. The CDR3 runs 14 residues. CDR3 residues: CASSLVAGQNTQYF. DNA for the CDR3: TGTGCCAGCAGCTTAGTAGCGGGACAGAATACGCAGTATTTT.

In DNA form, the CDR3 reads TGCGCCAGCAGCCAAGTGTCCCCGGGGGGTGGCTATGGCTACACCTTC. It is translated as CASSQVSPGGGYGYTF. The chain recombines TRBV4-1 with TRBJ1-2; a possible D gene is TRBD1 (5 bases). CDR3 length: 16 amino acids. V lost 1 base and J lost 4, with 16 bases in between. Germline V gives CDR1 MGHRA, CDR2 YSYEKL.

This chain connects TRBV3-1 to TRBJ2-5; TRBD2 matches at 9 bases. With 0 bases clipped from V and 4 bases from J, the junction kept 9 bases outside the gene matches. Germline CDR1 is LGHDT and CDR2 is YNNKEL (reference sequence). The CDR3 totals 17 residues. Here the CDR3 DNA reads TGTGCCAGCAGCCAAGATCTAGCGGGATATCGGGGAGAGACCCAGTACTTC. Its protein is CASSQDLAGYRGETQYF.

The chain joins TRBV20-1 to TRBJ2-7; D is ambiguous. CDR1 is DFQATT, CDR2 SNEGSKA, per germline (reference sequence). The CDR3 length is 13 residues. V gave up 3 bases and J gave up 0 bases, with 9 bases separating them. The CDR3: CSASRQNSYEQYF. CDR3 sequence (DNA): TGCAGTGCTAGTCGGCAGAACTCCTACGAGCAGTACTTC.

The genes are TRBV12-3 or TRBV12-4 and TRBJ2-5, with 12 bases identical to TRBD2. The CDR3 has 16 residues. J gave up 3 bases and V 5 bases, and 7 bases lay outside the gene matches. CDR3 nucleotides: TGTGCCAGCAGTCCCTGGACTAGCGGGGCGAAAGAGACCCAGTACTTC. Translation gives CASSPWTSGAKETQYF.